The entry below describes one TCR beta chain. Its matching antigen is unknown. This record comes from a study of T cell clones after liver transplantation. Across the whole study: Tolerance: complete withdrawal held at least one year, liver enzymes staying within twice normal.

Data came from immunoSEQ multiplex PCR; TCRdb stores just in-frame clones and leaves some out. This sample yields about 15,000 clones, of which roughly 84% are seen a single time; 25% to 30% belongs to the top ten. Study conclusions and caveats: Compared with third party-reactive sequences, donor-reactive ones declined more, independent of withdrawal success.

Specimen: CD8+ T cells from blood, collected approximately 50 months after liver transplant. The sequence was obtained from a human patient who received a liver transplant. The T cells may partly be graft donor cells.

The CDR3 region has the DNA TGCGCCAGCAGCCCCCCCCCTAGCGGGAGCTACGAGCAGTACTTC. Protein product: CASSPPPSGSYEQYF. J is TRBJ2-7 and V is TRBV4-1, with 10 nucleotides matching TRBD2. The trim removed 4 bases at V and 3 bases at J, leaving 6 bases unmatched. From germline, CDR1 is MGHRA and CDR2 YSYEKL. This CDR3 spans 15 amino acids.